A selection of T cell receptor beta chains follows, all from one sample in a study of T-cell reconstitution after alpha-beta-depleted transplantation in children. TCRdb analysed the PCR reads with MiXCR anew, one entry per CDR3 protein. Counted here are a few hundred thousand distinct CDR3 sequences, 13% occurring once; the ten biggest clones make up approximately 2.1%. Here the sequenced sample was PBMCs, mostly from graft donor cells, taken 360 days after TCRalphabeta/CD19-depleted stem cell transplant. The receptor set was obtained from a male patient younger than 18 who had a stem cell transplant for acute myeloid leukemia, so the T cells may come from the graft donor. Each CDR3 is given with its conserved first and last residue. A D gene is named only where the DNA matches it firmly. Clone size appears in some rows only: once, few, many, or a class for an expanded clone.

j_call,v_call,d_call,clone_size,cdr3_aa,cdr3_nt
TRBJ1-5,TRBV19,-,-,CASSIGGSQAQPQHF,TGTGCCAGTAGTATCGGGGGGAGTCAAGCTCAGCCCCAGCATTTT
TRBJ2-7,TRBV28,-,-,CASSGSAETYEQYF,TGTGCCAGCAGTGGATCAGCGGAAACCTACGAGCAGTACTTC
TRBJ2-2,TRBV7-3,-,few,CASSPIGPGELFF,TGTGCCAGCAGCCCGATTGGGCCCGGGGAGCTGTTTTTT
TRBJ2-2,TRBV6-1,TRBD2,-,CASRAGTIGELFF,TGTGCCAGCAGGGCCGGGACTATCGGGGAGCTGTTTTTT
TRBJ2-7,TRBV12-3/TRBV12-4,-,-,CASSFWFGGGVYEQYF,TGTGCCAGCAGTTTCTGGTTCGGCGGAGGGGTCTACGAGCAGTACTTC
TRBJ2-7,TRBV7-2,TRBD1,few,CASSGPGQPYEQYF,TGTGCCAGCAGCGGGCCGGGACAGCCCTACGAGCAGTACTTC
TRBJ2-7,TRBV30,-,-,CAWSRSYTYEQYF,TGTGCCTGGAGTCGTTCCTATACCTACGAGCAGTACTTC
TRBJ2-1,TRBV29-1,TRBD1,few,CSAQTGSIYNEQFF,TGCAGCGCCCAGACAGGGTCTATCTACAATGAGCAGTTCTTC
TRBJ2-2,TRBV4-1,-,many,CASSHDTGELFF,TGCGCCAGCAGTCATGACACCGGGGAGCTGTTTTTT
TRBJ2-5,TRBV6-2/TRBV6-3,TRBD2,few,CASSSAGLPQETQYF,TGTGCCAGCAGTTCGGCGGGACTACCTCAAGAGACCCAGTACTTC
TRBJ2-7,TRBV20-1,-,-,CSAYYDGEQYF,TGCAGTGCTTACTATGATGGCGAGCAGTACTTC
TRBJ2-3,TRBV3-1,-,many,CASSQAVDTQYF,TGTGCCAGCAGCCAGGCGGTAGATACGCAGTATTTT
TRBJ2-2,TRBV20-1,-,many,CSARAPPWGSGELFF,TGCAGTGCTAGGGCCCCACCCTGGGGCTCCGGGGAGCTGTTTTTT
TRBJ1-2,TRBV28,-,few,CASSFNMGATNYGYTF,TGTGCCAGCAGCTTTAATATGGGGGCAACGAACTATGGCTACACCTTC
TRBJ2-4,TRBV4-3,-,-,CASSQDNGGAKNIQYF,TGCGCCAGCAGCCAAGACAACGGAGGGGCCAAAAACATTCAGTACTTC
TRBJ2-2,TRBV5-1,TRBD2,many,CASSLVLAGTGELFF,TGCGCCAGCAGCTTGGTTCTAGCGGGGACCGGGGAGCTGTTTTTT
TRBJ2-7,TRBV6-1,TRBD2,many,CASRETSVAYEQYF,TGTGCCAGCAGGGAAACTAGCGTCGCCTACGAGCAGTACTTC
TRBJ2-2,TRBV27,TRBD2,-,CASSLQGLAGTGELFF,TGTGCCAGCAGTTTACAGGGACTAGCGGGAACCGGGGAGCTGTTTTTT
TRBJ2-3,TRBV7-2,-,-,CASSLNLGTDTQYF,TGTGCCAGCAGCTTAAACCTTGGGACCGATACGCAGTATTTT
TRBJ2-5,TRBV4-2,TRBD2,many,CASSQRGLAEEETQYF,TGTGCCAGCAGCCAAAGGGGACTAGCGGAAGAAGAGACCCAGTACTTC
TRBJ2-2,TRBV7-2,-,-,CASSSGGYTGELFF,TGTGCCAGCAGCTCCGGTGGTTACACCGGGGAGCTGTTTTTT
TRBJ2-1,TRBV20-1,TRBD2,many,CRAASGGSSYNEQFF,TGCAGGGCGGCTAGCGGGGGGAGCTCCTACAATGAGCAGTTCTTC
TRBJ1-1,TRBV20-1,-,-,CSAGPLAGTNTEAFF,TGCAGTGCTGGACCCCTGGCGGGAACGAACACTGAAGCTTTCTTT
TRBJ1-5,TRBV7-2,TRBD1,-,CASSLEGAGPQHF,TGTGCCAGCAGCTTAGAGGGGGCGGGGCCCCAGCATTTT
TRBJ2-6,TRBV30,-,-,CAWSVRSSGANVLTF,TGTGCCTGGAGTGTACGCAGCTCTGGGGCCAACGTCCTGACTTTC
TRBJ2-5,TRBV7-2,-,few,CASSLYGTAQETQYF,TGTGCCAGCAGCCTCTACGGGACGGCCCAAGAGACCCAGTACTTC
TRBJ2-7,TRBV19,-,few,CASSSGRTYGPYEQYF,TGTGCCAGTAGTAGTGGACGGACCTACGGACCCTACGAGCAGTACTTC
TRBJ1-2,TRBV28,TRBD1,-,CASSLGDRDYGYTF,TGTGCCAGCAGTTTGGGGGACAGGGACTATGGCTACACCTTC
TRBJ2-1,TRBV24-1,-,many,CATRQGGYNEQFF,TGTGCCACCAGGCAAGGGGGCTACAATGAGCAGTTCTTC
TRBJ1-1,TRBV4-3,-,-,CASSQSLLNTEAFF,TGCGCCAGCAGCCAAAGTTTGCTGAACACTGAAGCTTTCTTT
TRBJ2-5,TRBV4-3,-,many,CASSQGARETQYF,TGCGCCAGCAGCCAAGGGGCGCGAGAGACCCAGTACTTC
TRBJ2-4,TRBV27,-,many,CASSPRLVEGRNIQYF,TGTGCCAGCAGTCCTCGCCTTGTGGAGGGGAGGAACATTCAGTACTTC
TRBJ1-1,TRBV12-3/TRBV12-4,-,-,CASSPSAGFSEAFF,TGTGCCAGCAGTCCCTCGGCAGGGTTCAGTGAAGCTTTCTTT
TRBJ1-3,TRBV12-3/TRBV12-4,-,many,CASSFGNSGNTIYF,TGTGCCAGCAGTTTCGGTAACTCTGGAAACACCATATATTTT
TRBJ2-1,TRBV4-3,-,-,CASSQGAPAASYNEQFF,TGCGCCAGCAGCCAAGGGGCGCCTGCGGCCTCCTACAATGAGCAGTTCTTC
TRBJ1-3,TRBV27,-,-,CASSSRHPWDTIYF,TGTGCCAGCAGTTCCCGACATCCGTGGGACACCATATATTTT
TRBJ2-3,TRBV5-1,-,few,CASSYEEGPTDTQYF,TGCGCCAGCAGTTACGAGGAGGGCCCCACAGATACGCAGTATTTT
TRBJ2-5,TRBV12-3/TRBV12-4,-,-,CASSSRRQKETQYF,TGTGCCAGCAGTTCCCGCCGACAGAAAGAGACCCAGTACTTC
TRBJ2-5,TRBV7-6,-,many,CASRLLDSQETQYF,TGTGCCAGCAGATTACTGGACTCTCAAGAGACCCAGTACTTC
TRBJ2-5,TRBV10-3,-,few,CAISEGTLQETQYF,TGTGCCATCAGTGAGGGGACTCTCCAAGAGACCCAGTACTTC
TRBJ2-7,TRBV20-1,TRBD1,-,CSAPGQGTIYEQYF,TGCAGTGCCCCGGGACAGGGAACGATCTACGAGCAGTACTTC
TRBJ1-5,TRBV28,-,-,CASSLDRSNQPQHF,TGTGCCAGCAGTTTGGACCGGAGCAATCAGCCCCAGCATTTT
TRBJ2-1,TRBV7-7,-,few,CASSLWDSDYNEQFF,TGTGCTAGCAGCTTATGGGACTCTGACTACAATGAGCAGTTCTTC
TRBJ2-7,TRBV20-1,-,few,CSAPGQSTYEQYF,TGCAGTGCGCCGGGCCAGTCGACCTACGAGCAGTACTTC
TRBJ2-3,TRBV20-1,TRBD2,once,CSASFRTSGRGGTDTQYF,TGCAGTGCTAGTTTTCGGACTAGCGGGAGGGGGGGCACAGATACGCAGTATTTT
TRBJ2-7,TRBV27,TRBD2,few,CASSFREGGEQYF,TGTGCCAGCAGTTTTCGGGAGGGGGGGGAGCAGTACTTC
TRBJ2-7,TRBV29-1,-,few,CSVDGQPGISSYEQYF,TGCAGCGTTGATGGACAGCCGGGCATAAGCTCCTACGAGCAGTACTTC
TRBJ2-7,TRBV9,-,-,CASSPWGRGSPNEQYF,TGTGCCAGCAGCCCCTGGGGGCGCGGGAGTCCGAACGAGCAGTACTTC